A single sample gave rise to the 17 T cell receptor beta chains below, sequenced in a study of CD8 T cells in Susac syndrome. RNA, at roughly 0.5 to 1 ug, was reverse transcribed with random hexamers. TCRdb reanalysed the immunoSEQ multiplex PCR reads using MiXCR and keeps one entry per CDR3 protein. Here the sample spans 300,000 or so distinct CDR3 sequences, about 91% being singletons. Sequencing input: CD4+ T cells from PBMCs. These receptor sequences come from a human donor with multiple sclerosis.

The chain carries TRBV12-3 or TRBV12-4 and TRBJ1-2; D not resolved. The CDR3 has 12 amino acids. Trimming pared 4 bases from V and 8 bases from J, leaving 11 bases between. The CDR3 DNA follows: TGTGCCAGCAGTTCACCGACGGAAGGCTACACCTTC. The encoded protein is CASSSPTEGYTF.

CDR3 loop: CASSIRGPQYNEQFF. The DNA of the CDR3 is TGTGCCAGTAGTATCCGGGGGCCTCAATACAATGAGCAGTTCTTC. V and J are TRBV19 and TRBJ2-1, with D possibly called TRBD1 or TRBD2 (6 bases each). Trimming took off 3 bases at V and 4 bases at J, with 13 bases between the two ends. Germline-derived CDR1 and CDR2 are LNHDA and SQIVND (reference sequence). This CDR3 is built from 15 residues. Drawing the rest from reference TRBV19 and TRBJ2-1, the complete variable domain is DGGITQSPKYLFRKEGQNVTLSCEQNLNHDAMYWYRQDPGQGLRLIYYSQIVNDFQKGDIAEGYSVSREKKESFPLTVTSAQKNPTAFYLCASSIRGPQYNEQFFGPGTRLTVL.

This clonotype is a singleton in its sample. The CDR3 DNA reads TGCGCCAGCAGCTTCGCAGGCGTCTCTGGGGCCAACGTCCTGACTTTC. Amino acid sequence: CASSFAGVSGANVLTF. The chain is built from TRBV5-1 and TRBJ2-6, with no clear D. Germline-derived CDR1 and CDR2 are SGHRS and YFSETQ. The CDR3 is 16 amino acids. The V end lost 2 bases, the J end lost 0 bases, and 9 bases lay between the germline ends.

This rearrangement joins TRBV30 to TRBJ1-1; the D is unclear. From germline, CDR1 is GTSNPN and CDR2 SVGIG (reference sequence). Trimming left V 2 bases short and J 0 bases short, with 7 bases between. The CDR3 totals 13 residues. DNA for the CDR3: TGTGCCTGGAGTCGAGCCTTGAACACTGAAGCTTTCTTT. It codes for CAWSRALNTEAFF.

The rearrangement uses TRBV4-1 and TRBJ1-5; D is ambiguous. Germline CDR1 MGHRA, CDR2 YSYEKL. The CDR3 runs 14 residues. With 0 bases removed from V and 9 bases from J, the gap between germline ends came to 12 bases. The CDR3 DNA is TGCGCCAGCAGCCAAGATTCATCTACACGGCCCCAGCATTTT. Its translation: CASSQDSSTRPQHF.

The rearrangement links TRBV5-1 to TRBJ2-1; the match to TRBD2 covers 12 bases. The CDR3 loop spans 21 amino acids. V lost 1 base, J lost 2 bases, and 16 bases stayed unmatched. Germline CDR1 and CDR2: SGHRS and YFSETQ. For the CDR3, the DNA is TGCGCCAGCAGCTTGCCGAAGCGTACTAGCGGGAGGCCCTCCACCTACAATGAGCAGTTCTTC. Protein product: CASSLPKRTSGRPSTYNEQFF.

V usage is TRBV24-1 and J usage is TRBJ2-2; the match to TRBD1 covers 7 bases. The germline CDR1 and CDR2 sequences are KGHDR and SFDVKD. Trimming at V came to 7 bases and at J to 5 bases, leaving 3 bases not matched to a gene. This CDR3 has 13 amino acids. CDR3 nucleotides: TGTGCCACCAGGGACAGGCCGACCGGGGAGCTGTTTTTT. It codes for CATRDRPTGELFF.

This sequence joins TRBV12-3 or TRBV12-4 and TRBJ2-7; 14 positions match TRBD2. The ends lost 3 bases at V and 3 bases at J; junction bases unmatched: 4. The CDR3 length is 16 residues. CDR3 in DNA: TGTGCCAGCAGTTTCGGACTAGCGGGGGGATACTACGAGCAGTACTTC. It yields the protein CASSFGLAGGYYEQYF.

The V and J genes are TRBV12-3 or TRBV12-4 and TRBJ2-3, with a tentative D call TRBD2 (6 bases). The CDR3 spans 15 residues. Trimming took 4 bases from V and 0 from J, leaving 11 bases between them. This CDR3 reads CASSWAGRSTDTQYF. In DNA, the CDR3 is TGTGCCAGCAGTTGGGCGGGAAGAAGCACAGATACGCAGTATTTT.

V usage is TRBV19 and J usage is TRBJ1-1; no definite D call. This CDR3 is 14 amino acids long. V lost 1 base and J lost 1, with 7 bases in between. CDR1 is LNHDA, CDR2 SQIVND, per germline (reference sequence). In DNA form, the CDR3 reads TGTGCCAGTAGTATAGGCAGTGGGAACACTGAAGCTTTCTTT. It specifies CASSIGSGNTEAFF.

V and J are TRBV20-1 and TRBJ2-7; weak D call: TRBD2 (5 bases). V was cut by 1 base and J by 2 bases, with 12 bases left in between. Germline CDR1 DFQATT, CDR2 SNEGSKA (reference sequence). CDR3 length equals 14 residues. The CDR3 nucleotides are TGCAGTGCTAGAGCCCCGGACGGGGCCTACGAGCAGTACTTC. It translates to CSARAPDGAYEQYF.

The chain uses TRBV20-1 and TRBJ2-6; D perhaps matches TRBD1 (5 bases). Trimming left V 5 bases short and J 2 bases short, with 10 bases between. The CDR3 spans 14 residues. The germline gives CDR1 DFQATT, CDR2 SNEGSKA (reference sequence). The CDR3 is CSAYVTAGANVLTF. Here the CDR3 DNA reads TGCAGTGCTTACGTGACAGCTGGGGCCAACGTCCTGACTTTC.

The gene calls are TRBV20-1 and TRBJ2-5, with TRBD2 matching 8 bases. The CDR3 runs 15 residues. With V trimmed by 5 bases and J by 7 bases, 15 bases remained unmatched. From germline, CDR1 is DFQATT and CDR2 SNEGSKA (reference sequence). DNA of the CDR3: TGCAGTGCTCGGGGGCGGGGGGCGACAAGAGGGACCCAGTACTTC. As protein: CSARGRGATRGTQYF.

The chain recombines TRBV5-5 with TRBJ2-1; the D gene could be TRBD1 or TRBD2 (5 bases each). Germline CDR1 reads SGHKS; CDR2 reads YYEKEE (reference sequence). V lost 3 bases to trimming and J lost 15 bases, with 16 bases between them. The CDR3 is made up of 12 amino acids. The CDR3 bases are TGTGCCAGCAGCTGGGGCCGGGACCAATGGTTCTTC. Its translation: CASSWGRDQWFF.

V is TRBV7-2 and J is TRBJ2-5, with 8 bases aligning to TRBD2. This CDR3 has 15 residues. Germline assignment: CDR1 SGHTA and CDR2 FQGNSA. Trimming took 2 bases from V and 1 from J; bases not matched to a gene: 3. CDR3 loop: CASSLLAGFQETQYF. CDR3 DNA: TGTGCCAGCAGCTTACTAGCGGGTTTCCAAGAGACCCAGTACTTC.

The J gene is TRBJ2-2, the V gene TRBV11-2; D may be TRBD1 (8 bases). V was clipped by 5 bases and J by 2 bases, with 15 bases between them. The CDR3 covers 16 residues. The germline CDR1 and CDR2 sequences are SGHAT and FQNNGV. The CDR3 DNA sequence: TGTGCCAGCAGCCCAGCGGGACAGGCCAACACCGGGGAGCTGTTTTTT. This encodes CASSPAGQANTGELFF.

V is TRBV29-1 and J is TRBJ2-1; D possibly corresponds to TRBD2 (7 bases). This CDR3 comprises 11 residues. V gave up 7 bases and J gave up 15 bases, with 19 bases separating them. Germline CDR1 SQVTM, CDR2 ANQGSEA. CDR3 in DNA: TGCAGCGCTGAGGGGGGGGCGCTCGGGTTCTTC. Its translation: CSAEGGALGFF.